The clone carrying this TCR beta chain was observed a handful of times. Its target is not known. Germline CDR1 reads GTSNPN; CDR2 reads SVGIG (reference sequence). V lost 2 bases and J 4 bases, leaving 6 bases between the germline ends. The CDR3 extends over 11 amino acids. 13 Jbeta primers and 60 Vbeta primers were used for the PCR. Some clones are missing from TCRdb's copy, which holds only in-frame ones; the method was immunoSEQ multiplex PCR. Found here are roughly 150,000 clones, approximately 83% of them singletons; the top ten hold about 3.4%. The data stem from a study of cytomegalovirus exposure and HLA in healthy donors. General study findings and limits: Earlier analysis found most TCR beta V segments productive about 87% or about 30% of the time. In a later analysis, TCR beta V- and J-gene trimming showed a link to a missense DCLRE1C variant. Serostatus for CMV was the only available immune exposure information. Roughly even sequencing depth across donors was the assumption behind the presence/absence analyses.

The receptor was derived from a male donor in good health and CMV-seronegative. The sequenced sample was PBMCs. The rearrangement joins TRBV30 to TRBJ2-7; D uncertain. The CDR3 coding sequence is TGTGCCTGGAGTAGTACATACGAGCAGTACTTC. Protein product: CAWSSTYEQYF. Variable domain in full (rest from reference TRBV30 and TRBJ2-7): SQTIHQWPATLVQPVGSPLSLECTVEGTSNPNLYWYRQAAGRGLQLLFYSVGIGQISSEVPQNLSASRPQDRQFILSSKKLLLSDSGFYLCAWSSTYEQYFGPGTRLTVT.